The 30 T cell receptor beta chains below all came from one sample that was sequenced in a study of T cell responses to AZD1222 COVID-19 vaccine. TCRdb's table, derived via immunoSEQ multiplex PCR, lists solely in-frame clones and lacks some. This sample has 120,000 to 150,000 clones, with about 91% found just once. The sequencing here drew on peripheral blood, taken on day 0 of AZD1222 vaccination. Source of these receptors: an adult in good health.

The chain joins TRBV30 to TRBJ2-3; TRBD2 might be the D (6 bases). The CDR3 is 13 amino acids. V was trimmed by 6 bases and J by 0 bases, leaving 10 bases between them. CDR1 and CDR2 (germline): GTSNPN, SVGIG (reference sequence). The CDR3 coding sequence is TGTGCCTGCCCGGGGGTTAGCACAGATACGCAGTATTTT. Protein: CACPGVSTDTQYF.

The CDR3 region has the DNA TGTGCCAGCACCCCGGGAGGCAGACTCTATGGCTACACCTTC. Translation: CASTPGGRLYGYTF. The chain recombines TRBV28 with TRBJ1-2; no clear D gene. V lost 7 bases, J lost 4 bases, and 16 bases lay in between. This CDR3 is 14 amino acids long. The germline V gene has CDR1 MDHEN and CDR2 SYDVKM.

The sample holds one count of this clone. CDR3 bases: TGTGCCAGCAGTGAAAAGGGACAGGGGGCGAAGAGTTCTGAAGCTTTCTTT. Translating gives CASSEKGQGAKSSEAFF. This chain connects TRBV6-1 to TRBJ1-1; 12 bases map to TRBD1. CDR1 and CDR2 (germline): MNHNS, SASEGT. This CDR3 has 17 amino acids. The junction had 10 bases not matched to a gene; V was cut back by 2 bases and J by 6 bases.

This clone has only one observation. V gene TRBV7-8 combines with J gene TRBJ1-2; D is unclear. This CDR3 has 12 residues. Germline lookup yields CDR1 SGHVS and CDR2 FQNEAQ. Trimming took 1 base from V and 8 from J, leaving 8 bases between them. CDR3 nucleotides: TGTGCCAGCAGCTTAGGGCAAGGCGGCTACACCTTC. Translated, it gives CASSLGQGGYTF.

The genes are TRBV11-1 and TRBJ1-6; no firm D call. CDR1 and CDR2 (germline): SGHAT, FQDESV (reference sequence). Trimming removed 1 base at V and 7 bases at J, with 5 bases between. The CDR3 spans 13 residues. CDR3 protein: CASSLVTNSPLHF. CDR3 sequence (DNA): TGTGCCAGCAGCTTAGTAACGAATTCACCCCTCCACTTT.

J is TRBJ1-6 and V is TRBV2; D is unresolved. Germline CDR1 SNHLY, CDR2 FYNNEI. V was clipped by 2 bases and J by 10 bases, with 18 bases between them. The length of the CDR3 is 16 residues. CDR3 coding DNA: TGTGCCAGCAGTGAAAGCCGGGGTCTGTTGGGGTCACCCCTCCACTTT. This codes for CASSESRGLLGSPLHF.

This clone was seen a few times. The chain links TRBV9 to TRBJ2-3, with TRBD2 identical over 11 bases. The CDR3 is made up of 15 amino acids. Germline values: CDR1 SGDLS, CDR2 YYNGEE. V trimming: 3 bases; J trimming: 3 bases; junction bases outside the gene matches: 3. The CDR3: CASSETSGGTDTQYF. CDR3 DNA: TGTGCCAGCAGCGAAACTAGCGGGGGAACAGATACGCAGTATTTT.

The gene calls are TRBV15 and TRBJ1-5; D unclear. The V gene lost 2 bases and the J gene lost 7 bases, with 12 bases spanning the gap. The CDR3 sequence is 14 residues long. CDR1 and CDR2 (germline): LNHNV, YYDKDF (reference sequence). In nucleotides, the CDR3 is TGTGCCACCAGCAGAAACGGTGTCGGGCAGCCCCAGCATTTT. This translates into CATSRNGVGQPQHF.

This chain connects TRBV5-8 to TRBJ1-4; no clear D gene. The CDR3 consists of 17 residues. Germline CDR1 and CDR2: SGHTS and YDEGEE. Trimming pared 4 bases from V and 0 bases from J, leaving 16 bases between. The CDR3 bases are TGTGCCAGCAGCCTCGGGAACTACAAAGCAACTAATGAAAAACTGTTTTTT. Its protein is CASSLGNYKATNEKLFF.

The V and J genes are TRBV28 and TRBJ2-2; 7 nucleotides align to TRBD1. Germline V gives CDR1 MDHEN, CDR2 SYDVKM. The CDR3 is 17 residues long. With 7 bases clipped from V and 1 base from J, the junction kept 12 bases outside the gene matches. The CDR3 reads CASNLDRELRNTGELFF. In DNA form, the CDR3 reads TGTGCCAGCAACCTAGACAGGGAACTTAGGAACACCGGGGAGCTGTTTTTT.

This rearrangement joins TRBV5-6 to TRBJ1-5, with D unresolved. Germline values: CDR1 SGHDT, CDR2 YYEEEE. The CDR3 runs to 13 residues. V lost 1 base and J 4 bases, leaving 6 bases between the germline ends. Here the CDR3 DNA reads TGTGCCAGCAGCTTGTCCGGGAATCAGCCCCAGCATTTT. Amino acids: CASSLSGNQPQHF.

J is TRBJ1-2 and V is TRBV18, with D tentatively TRBD1 (6 bases). Trimming shortened V by 0 bases and J by 2 bases, and 10 bases separated the two germline ends. The CDR3 runs 15 residues. Per germline, CDR1 KGHSH and CDR2 LQKENI. This CDR3 is CASSPPSGANYGYTF. Here the CDR3 DNA reads TGTGCCAGCTCACCACCGTCAGGGGCGAACTATGGCTACACCTTC.

The chain uses TRBV6-5 and TRBJ2-3; D possibly corresponds to TRBD2 (5 bases). Germline loops: CDR1 MNHEY, CDR2 SVGAGI. There are 15 residues in the CDR3. V was cut by 0 bases and J by 4 bases, with 11 bases left in between. The CDR3 region has the DNA TGTGCCAGCAGTTACTCGACGGGAATGGCAGATACGCAGTATTTT. Its protein product is CASSYSTGMADTQYF.

Only a few counts were recorded for this clone. The V call is TRBV3-1 (or the pseudogene TRBV3-2), the J call TRBJ1-2, with 7 bases identical to TRBD1. The CDR3 spans 16 residues. V dropped 1 base and J dropped 0; count of bases not matched to a gene: 5. In germline, CDR1 is LGHDT, CDR2 YNNKEL (reference sequence). The CDR3 nucleotides are TGTGCCAGCAGCCAAGCTGACAGGGCAGCTAACTATGGCTACACCTTC. As protein: CASSQADRAANYGYTF.

The rearrangement joins TRBV6-5 to TRBJ1-6, with 8 bases identical to TRBD1. CDR1 MNHEY and CDR2 SVGAGI come from the germline V gene. The CDR3 is 16 amino acids. V shed 0 bases, J shed 10 bases, and the junction held 8 bases outside the gene matches. In DNA form, the CDR3 reads TGTGCCAGCAGTTACTCCTCAGGGGGCGCTGGGTCACCCCTCCACTTT. It encodes CASSYSSGGAGSPLHF.

The rearrangement joins TRBV7-2 to TRBJ2-1; tentatively, D is TRBD1 or TRBD2 (6 bases each). CDR1 and CDR2 (germline): SGHTA, FQGNSA. Trimming pared 2 bases from V and 3 bases from J, leaving 11 bases between. The CDR3 is 15 residues long. The CDR3 here is CASSLTGAVYNEQFF. CDR3 sequence (DNA): TGTGCCAGCAGCTTAACGGGGGCAGTCTACAATGAGCAGTTCTTC. The whole variable domain, filled in from reference TRBV7-2 and TRBJ2-1, reads GAGVSQSPSNKVTEKGKDVELRCDPISGHTALYWYRQSLGQGLEFLIYFQGNSAPDKSGLPSDRFSAERTGGSVSTLTIQRTQQEDSAVYLCASSLTGAVYNEQFFGPGTRLTVL.

The rearrangement joins TRBV29-1 to TRBJ2-3, with TRBD1 matching 10 bases. The CDR3 runs 17 residues. V was pared by 1 base and J by 3 bases, with 10 bases of the junction left unmatched. Germline values: CDR1 SQVTM, CDR2 ANQGSEA. The CDR3 DNA sequence: TGCAGCGTTGAAGGGACCGGGGACAGGGGTGTGACAGATACGCAGTATTTT. Translating it yields CSVEGTGDRGVTDTQYF.

A single count supports this clone. J is TRBJ1-2 and V is TRBV6-5; D unresolved. The CDR3 totals 14 residues. Trimming removed 8 bases at V and 4 bases at J, with 17 bases between. Germline-derived CDR1 and CDR2 are MNHEY and SVGAGI. The CDR3 nucleotides read TGTGCCAGCCGTACATCCTCTGGAAGCTATGGCTACACCTTC. This translates into CASRTSSGSYGYTF.

The chain links TRBV29-1 to TRBJ2-1; D is ambiguous. CDR3 length: 11 amino acids. With 8 bases removed from V and 5 bases from J, the gap between germline ends came to 10 bases. Germline V gives CDR1 SQVTM, CDR2 ANQGSEA. The CDR3: CSPTKDNEQFF. CDR3 coding DNA: TGCAGCCCGACGAAGGACAATGAGCAGTTCTTC.

This clone was recorded once. This chain joins TRBV5-5 and TRBJ1-3; TRBD1 matches 9 bases. The germline V gene has CDR1 SGHKS and CDR2 YYEKEE (reference sequence). The CDR3 covers 16 residues. Losses at the gene ends were 4 bases for V and 4 bases for J; bases not matched to a gene: 9. As DNA, the CDR3 is TGTGCCAGCAGCCAATTACAGGGGGCGGCCGGAAACACCATATATTTT. Protein product: CASSQLQGAAGNTIYF.

This chain uses TRBV11-3 with TRBJ2-7; the match to TRBD1 covers 12 bases. The CDR3 length is 18 residues. The V gene's germline CDR1 is SGHNT and CDR2 YENEEA. Germline trimming cut 4 bases from V and 3 bases from J; bases unmatched to any gene: 13. CDR3 in DNA: TGTGCCAGCAGCTGGGGACAGGGGGCGCACGTAGTAGACTACGAGCAGTACTTC. It translates to CASSWGQGAHVVDYEQYF.

The chain links TRBV3-1 (or the pseudogene TRBV3-2) to TRBJ1-2; D is uncertain. The V end lost 1 base, the J end lost 5 bases, and 8 bases lay between the germline ends. The CDR3 runs 13 residues. Germline V gives CDR1 LGHDT, CDR2 YNNKEL (reference sequence). The CDR3 reads CASSQGAGYGYTF. The CDR3 nucleotides are TGTGCCAGCAGCCAAGGGGCCGGGTATGGCTACACCTTC.

The CDR3: CASRLENQPQHF. The CDR3 DNA reads as TGTGCCAGCAGGCTGGAGAATCAGCCCCAGCATTTT. The chain employs TRBV28 and TRBJ1-5; D call uncertain. The V gene's germline CDR1 is MDHEN and CDR2 SYDVKM. This CDR3 contains 12 residues. Trimming took 6 bases from V and 4 from J, leaving 7 bases between them.

The genes are TRBV25-1 and TRBJ2-3; D unclear. The CDR3 consists of 12 residues. The germline gives CDR1 MGHDK, CDR2 SYGVNS. V was pared by 5 bases and J by 2 bases, with 5 bases between. Written as DNA, the CDR3 is TGTGCCAGCAGTTCTAACACAGATACGCAGTATTTT. Translating it yields CASSSNTDTQYF.

The chain couples TRBV28 to TRBJ2-7; 13 bases fit TRBD2. V lost 2 bases to trimming and J lost 0 bases; unmatched junction nucleotides: 7. CDR3 length equals 18 residues. Germline assignment: CDR1 MDHEN and CDR2 SYDVKM. CDR3 in amino acids: CASSLGRTSGGSSYEQYF. CDR3 in DNA: TGTGCCAGCAGTTTAGGGCGGACTAGCGGGGGCAGCTCCTACGAGCAGTACTTC.

The chain recombines TRBV9 with TRBJ1-3; D gene uncertain. This CDR3 comprises 12 residues. V was trimmed by 5 bases and J by 1 base, leaving 4 bases between them. Germline assignment: CDR1 SGDLS and CDR2 YYNGEE. The chain's CDR3 is CASRGSGNTIYF. CDR3 bases: TGTGCCAGCAGGGGATCTGGAAACACCATATATTTT.

This rearrangement joins TRBV12-3 or TRBV12-4 to TRBJ2-3; D is uncertain. Trimming took off 3 bases at V and 8 bases at J, with 6 bases between the two ends. The CDR3 runs 11 residues. In DNA, the CDR3 is TGTGCCAGCAGTTTGTCCACTACGCAGTATTTT. Its translation is CASSLSTTQYF.

Here the CDR3 DNA reads TGTGCCTGGAGCCCCCTGGGTGGTAGCGGGAGCGAGCAGTACTTC. Amino acid sequence: CAWSPLGGSGSEQYF. The J gene is TRBJ2-7, the V gene TRBV30, with 9 bases fitting TRBD2. The ends lost 3 bases at V and 6 bases at J; junction bases unmatched: 12. Germline V gene lookup returns CDR1 GTSNPN and CDR2 SVGIG (reference sequence). The CDR3 length is 15 residues.

The genes are TRBV11-1 and TRBJ2-7, with 7 bases fitting TRBD1. This CDR3 contains 13 residues. Trimming at V came to 5 bases and at J to 2 bases, leaving 3 bases not matched to a gene. Germline assignment: CDR1 SGHAT and CDR2 FQDESV (reference sequence). The DNA for the CDR3 is TGTGCCAGCAGCGCGACAGGGACCTACGAGCAGTACTTC. Translation gives CASSATGTYEQYF.

V is TRBV19 and J is TRBJ1-5; possibly TRBD1 for D (5 bases). V lost 8 bases and J lost 3, with 14 bases in between. This CDR3 comprises 14 residues. CDR1 and CDR2 from the germline V gene are LNHDA and SQIVND (reference sequence). CDR3 region: CASSRVGDNQPQHF. The CDR3 DNA reads as TGTGCCAGTTCCAGGGTGGGAGACAATCAGCCCCAGCATTTT.